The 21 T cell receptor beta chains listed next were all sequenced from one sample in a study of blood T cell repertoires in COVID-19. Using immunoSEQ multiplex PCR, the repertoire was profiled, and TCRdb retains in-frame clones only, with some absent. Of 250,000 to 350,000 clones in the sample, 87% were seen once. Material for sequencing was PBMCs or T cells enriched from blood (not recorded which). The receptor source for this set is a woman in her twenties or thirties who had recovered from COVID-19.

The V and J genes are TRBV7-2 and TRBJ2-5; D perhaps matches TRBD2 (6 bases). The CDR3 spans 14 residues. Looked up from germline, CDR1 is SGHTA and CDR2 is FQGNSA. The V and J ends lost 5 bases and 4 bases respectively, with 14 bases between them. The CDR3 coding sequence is TGTGCCAGCAGCGCTAGCGAGGTACGAGAGACCCAGTACTTC. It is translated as CASSASEVRETQYF.

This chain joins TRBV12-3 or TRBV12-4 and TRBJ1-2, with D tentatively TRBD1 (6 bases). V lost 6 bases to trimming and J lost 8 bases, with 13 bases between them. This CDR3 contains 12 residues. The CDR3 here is CASSTGGDGYTF. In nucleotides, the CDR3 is TGTGCCAGCAGCACGGGGGGCGACGGCTACACCTTC.

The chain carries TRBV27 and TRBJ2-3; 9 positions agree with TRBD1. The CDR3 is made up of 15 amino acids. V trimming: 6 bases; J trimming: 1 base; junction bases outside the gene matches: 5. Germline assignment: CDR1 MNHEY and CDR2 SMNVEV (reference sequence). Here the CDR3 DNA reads TGTGCCAGCAGCAGGGACAGGGTCGGCACAGATACGCAGTATTTT. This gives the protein CASSRDRVGTDTQYF.

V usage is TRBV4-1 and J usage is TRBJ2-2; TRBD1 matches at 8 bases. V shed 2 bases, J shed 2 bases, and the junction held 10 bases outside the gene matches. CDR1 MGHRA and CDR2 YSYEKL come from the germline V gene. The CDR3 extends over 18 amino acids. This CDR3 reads CASSQRQGARINTGELFF. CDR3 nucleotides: TGCGCCAGCAGCCAACGCCAGGGGGCGCGGATAAACACCGGGGAGCTGTTTTTT.

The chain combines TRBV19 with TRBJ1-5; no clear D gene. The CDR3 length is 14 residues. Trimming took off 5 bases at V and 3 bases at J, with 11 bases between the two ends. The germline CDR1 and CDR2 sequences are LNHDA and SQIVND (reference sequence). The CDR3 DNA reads TGTGCCAGTAGTCACGGGTATATCAATCAGCCCCAGCATTTT. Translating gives CASSHGYINQPQHF.

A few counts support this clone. The DNA for the CDR3 is TGTGCCAGCAGTTTGGTTCCCAGGACGTTCAGGGACTATAGCAATCAGCCCCAGCATTTT. This codes for CASSLVPRTFRDYSNQPQHF. The chain combines TRBV28 with TRBJ1-5, with D perhaps matching TRBD1 (5 bases). The CDR3 contains 20 residues. V gave up 3 bases and J gave up 0 bases, with 24 bases separating them. Germline loops: CDR1 MDHEN, CDR2 SYDVKM.

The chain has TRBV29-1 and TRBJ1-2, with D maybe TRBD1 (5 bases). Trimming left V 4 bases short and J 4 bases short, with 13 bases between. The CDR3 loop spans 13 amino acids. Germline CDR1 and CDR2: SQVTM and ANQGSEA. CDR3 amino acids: CSVVVRAVYGYTF. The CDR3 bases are TGCAGCGTTGTCGTCAGGGCAGTCTATGGCTACACCTTC.

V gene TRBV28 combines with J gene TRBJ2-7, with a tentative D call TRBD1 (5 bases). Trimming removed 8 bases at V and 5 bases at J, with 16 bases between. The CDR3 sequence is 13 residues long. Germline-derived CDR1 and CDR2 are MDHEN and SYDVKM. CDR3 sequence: CASGLPGLDEQYF. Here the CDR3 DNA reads TGTGCCAGCGGTCTCCCAGGGCTTGACGAGCAGTACTTC.

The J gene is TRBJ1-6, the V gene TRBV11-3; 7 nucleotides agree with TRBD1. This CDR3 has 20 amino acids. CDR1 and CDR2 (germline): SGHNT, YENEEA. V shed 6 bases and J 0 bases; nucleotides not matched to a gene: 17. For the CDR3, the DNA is TGTGCCAGCAGTCCTAACGACAGGGCCTCTTCTAGCTCCTATAATTCACCCCTCCACTTT. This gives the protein CASSPNDRASSSSYNSPLHF. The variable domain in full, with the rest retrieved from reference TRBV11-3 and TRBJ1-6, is EAGVVQSPRYKIIEKKQPVAFWCNPISGHNTLYWYLQNLGQGPELLIRYENEEAVDDSQLPKDRFSAERLKGVDSTLKIQPAELGDSAVYLCASSPNDRASSSSYNSPLHFGNGTRLTVT.

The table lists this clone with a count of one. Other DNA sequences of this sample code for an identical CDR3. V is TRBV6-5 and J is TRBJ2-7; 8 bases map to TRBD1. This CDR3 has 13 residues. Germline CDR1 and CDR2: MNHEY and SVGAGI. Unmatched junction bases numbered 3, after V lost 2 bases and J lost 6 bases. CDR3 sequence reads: CASSYGTGIEQYF. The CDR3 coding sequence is TGTGCCAGCAGTTACGGGACAGGTATCGAGCAGTACTTC.

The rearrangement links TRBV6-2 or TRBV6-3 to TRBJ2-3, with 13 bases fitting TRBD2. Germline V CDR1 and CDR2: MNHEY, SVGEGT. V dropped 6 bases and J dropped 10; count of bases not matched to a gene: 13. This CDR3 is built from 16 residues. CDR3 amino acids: CASSRLAGGTLSSQYF. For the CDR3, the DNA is TGTGCCAGCAGCCGACTAGCGGGGGGCACCTTGTCTTCGCAGTATTTT.

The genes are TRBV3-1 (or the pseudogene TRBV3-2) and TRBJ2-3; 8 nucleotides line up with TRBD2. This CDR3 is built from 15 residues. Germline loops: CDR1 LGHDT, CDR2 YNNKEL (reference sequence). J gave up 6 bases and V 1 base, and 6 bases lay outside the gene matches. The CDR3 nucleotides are TGTGCCAGCAGCCAAGCGGGGGGGGAACGCGATACGCAGTATTTT. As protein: CASSQAGGERDTQYF.

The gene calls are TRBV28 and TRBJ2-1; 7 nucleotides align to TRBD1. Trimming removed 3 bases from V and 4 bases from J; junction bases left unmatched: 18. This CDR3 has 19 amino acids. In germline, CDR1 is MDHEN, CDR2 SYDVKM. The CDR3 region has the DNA TGTGCCAGCAGTTTGTCATACTACAGGGGCCGCATGGGGTACAATGAGCAGTTCTTC. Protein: CASSLSYYRGRMGYNEQFF. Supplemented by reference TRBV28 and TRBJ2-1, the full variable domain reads DVKVTQSSRYLVKRTGEKVFLECVQDMDHENMFWYRQDPGLGLRLIYFSYDVKMKEKGDIPEGYSVSREKKERFSLILESASTNQTSMYLCASSLSYYRGRMGYNEQFFGPGTRLTVL.

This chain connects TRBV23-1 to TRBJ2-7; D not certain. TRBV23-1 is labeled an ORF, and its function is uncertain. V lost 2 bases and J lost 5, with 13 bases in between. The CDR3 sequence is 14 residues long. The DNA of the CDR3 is TGCGCCAGCAGTCAAGTCGGCAGGCTGCACGAGCAGTACTTC. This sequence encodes CASSQVGRLHEQYF.

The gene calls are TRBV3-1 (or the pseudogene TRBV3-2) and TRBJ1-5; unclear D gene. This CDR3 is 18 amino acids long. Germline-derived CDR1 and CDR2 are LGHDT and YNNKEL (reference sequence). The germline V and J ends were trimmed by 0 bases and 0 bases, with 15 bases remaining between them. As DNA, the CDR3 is TGTGCCAGCAGCCAAGAGTCCCAGAGGAGGGATAGCAATCAGCCCCAGCATTTT. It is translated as CASSQESQRRDSNQPQHF.

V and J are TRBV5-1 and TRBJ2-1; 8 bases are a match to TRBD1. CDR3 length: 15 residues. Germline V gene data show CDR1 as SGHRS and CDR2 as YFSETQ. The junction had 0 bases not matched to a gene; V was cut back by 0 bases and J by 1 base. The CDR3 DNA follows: TGCGCCAGCAGCTTGGGGGACAGGTCCTACAATGAGCAGTTCTTC. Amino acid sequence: CASSLGDRSYNEQFF.

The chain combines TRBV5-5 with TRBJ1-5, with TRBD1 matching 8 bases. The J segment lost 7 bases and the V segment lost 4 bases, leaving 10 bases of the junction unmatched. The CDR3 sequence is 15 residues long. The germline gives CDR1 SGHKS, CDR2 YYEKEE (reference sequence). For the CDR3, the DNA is TGTGCCAGCAGCGCTGGACAGGGTGAGGGACAGCCCCAGCATTTT. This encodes CASSAGQGEGQPQHF. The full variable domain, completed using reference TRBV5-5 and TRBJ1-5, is DAGVTQSPTHLIKTRGQQVTLRCSPISGHKSVSWYQQVLGQGPQFIFQYYEKEERGRGNFPDRFSARQFPNYSSELNVNALLLGDSALYLCASSAGQGEGQPQHFGDGTRLSIL.

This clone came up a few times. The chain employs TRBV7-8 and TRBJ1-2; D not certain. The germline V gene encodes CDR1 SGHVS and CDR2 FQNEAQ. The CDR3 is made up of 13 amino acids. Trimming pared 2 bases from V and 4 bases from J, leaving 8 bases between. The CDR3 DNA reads TGTGCCAGCAGCTTACCGGGGATCTATGGCTACACCTTC. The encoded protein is CASSLPGIYGYTF.

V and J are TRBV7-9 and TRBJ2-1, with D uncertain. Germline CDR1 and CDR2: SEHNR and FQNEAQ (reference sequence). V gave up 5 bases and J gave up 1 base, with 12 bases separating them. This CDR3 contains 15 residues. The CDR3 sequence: CASSGSGASYNEQFF. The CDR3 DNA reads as TGTGCCAGCAGCGGTAGTGGTGCATCCTACAATGAGCAGTTCTTC.

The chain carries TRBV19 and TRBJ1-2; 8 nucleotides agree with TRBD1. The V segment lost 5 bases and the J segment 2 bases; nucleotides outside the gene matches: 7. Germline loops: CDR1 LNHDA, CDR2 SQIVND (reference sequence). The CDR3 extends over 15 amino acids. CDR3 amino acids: CASSSHTGGNYGYTF. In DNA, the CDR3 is TGTGCCAGTAGTTCTCACACAGGGGGGAACTATGGCTACACCTTC.

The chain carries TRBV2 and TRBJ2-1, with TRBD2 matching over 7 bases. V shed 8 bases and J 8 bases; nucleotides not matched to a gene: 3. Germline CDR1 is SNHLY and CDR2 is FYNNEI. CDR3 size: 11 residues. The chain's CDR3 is CASGLGYEQFF. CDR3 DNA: TGTGCCAGCGGACTAGGGTATGAGCAGTTCTTC.